This T cell receptor (beta chain) is drawn from a study of identifying expanded T cells in peripheral blood. Study findings and constraints: Variance in clone template counts between two-week samples significantly increased with total template count across all healthy donors.

This table comes from immunoSEQ multiplex PCR, and its TCRdb copy is limited to in-frame clones, with some not included. The data contain 50,000 to 65,000 clones, roughly 89% of them singletons. Healthy donors had no documented immune events, such as infections, while sampled. As to this clone: Its antigen remains unknown.

Germline-derived CDR1 and CDR2 are GTSNPN and SVGIG (reference sequence). Trimming pared 0 bases from V and 7 bases from J, leaving 10 bases between. The CDR3 is made up of 14 amino acids. The sample was blood. This chain joins TRBV30 and TRBJ1-6; D ambiguous. The receptor was derived from a person between 18 and 69 years old in good health. The CDR3 spells CAWSVVGPNSPLHF. CDR3 nucleotide sequence: TGTGCCTGGAGTGTAGTCGGGCCGAATTCACCCCTCCACTTT.